The clone carrying this T cell receptor beta chain was counted a single time. The data originate from a study of shared clonotypes between healthy human individuals. TCRdb's table, derived via immunoSEQ multiplex PCR, lists solely in-frame clones and lacks some. The sample has approximately 810,000 clones; over 90% are singletons. The naive CD8 fraction comprised CD45RO-negative cells positively selected for CCR7 and excluded terminally differentiated effector memory CD45RA+ cells. V was clipped by 4 bases and J by 4 bases, with 11 bases between them. CDR1 is SGHNT, CDR2 YYREEE, per germline (reference sequence). The CDR3 runs 13 residues.

This chain joins TRBV5-4 and TRBJ2-5, with D unclear. This receptor was taken from a man aged 25 to 40 in good health. The sequenced sample was naive CD8+ T cells sorted from blood. In DNA, the CDR3 is TGTGCCAGCAGCCCTGAGACTGGAGAGACCCAGTACTTC. Translation gives CASSPETGETQYF.